The rows below give T cell receptor beta chains drawn from one sample of a study of shared clonotypes between healthy human individuals. Clones were read by immunoSEQ multiplex PCR, and TCRdb kept only the in-frame ones, dropping some. The sample lists roughly 1,800,000 clones; about 94% were seen once. Sequencing used naive CD8+ T cells sorted from blood. These receptors all come from a man between 18 and 35 years old in good health. The CDR3 runs from the conserved cysteine through the conserved F or W. Each record gives: J gene, V gene, D gene, clone size, CDR3 length, CDR3 protein, CDR3 DNA. A D gene is named only where the DNA matches it firmly. Expanded clones get a size class; other rows say once, few or many, or leave the size out.

j_call: TRBJ2-7; v_call: TRBV5-5; d_call: NA; clone_size: NA; cdr3_length: 12; cdr3_aa: CASSLVGYEQYF; cdr3_nt: TGTGCCAGCAGCTTGGTTGGGTACGAGCAGTACTTC
j_call: TRBJ2-5; v_call: TRBV2; d_call: NA; clone_size: NA; cdr3_length: 14; cdr3_aa: CASSEAHSAETQYF; cdr3_nt: TGTGCCAGCAGTGAAGCGCACAGCGCGGAGACCCAGTACTTC
j_call: TRBJ1-5; v_call: TRBV19; d_call: NA; clone_size: NA; cdr3_length: 13; cdr3_aa: CASRSPKDQPQHF; cdr3_nt: TGTGCCAGTAGATCACCTAAGGATCAGCCCCAGCATTTT
j_call: TRBJ1-1; v_call: TRBV4-1; d_call: TRBD1; clone_size: NA; cdr3_length: 14; cdr3_aa: CASRIQGGDTEAFF; cdr3_nt: TGCGCCAGCAGAATACAGGGGGGAGACACTGAAGCTTTCTTT
j_call: TRBJ2-7; v_call: TRBV28; d_call: TRBD2; clone_size: once; cdr3_length: 14; cdr3_aa: CASSGGTKTYEQYF; cdr3_nt: TGTGCCAGCAGTGGGGGGACTAAAACCTACGAGCAGTACTTC
j_call: TRBJ1-3; v_call: TRBV10-3; d_call: NA; clone_size: NA; cdr3_length: 14; cdr3_aa: CAISHTSSGNTIYF; cdr3_nt: TGTGCCATCAGCCATACGAGCTCTGGAAACACCATATATTTT
j_call: TRBJ1-5; v_call: TRBV5-1; d_call: NA; clone_size: NA; cdr3_length: 15; cdr3_aa: CASSPRGGPNQPQHF; cdr3_nt: TGCGCCAGCAGTCCAAGGGGGGGTCCCAATCAGCCCCAGCATTTT
j_call: TRBJ2-3; v_call: TRBV9; d_call: NA; clone_size: NA; cdr3_length: 16; cdr3_aa: CASSVAGGPGTDTQYF; cdr3_nt: TGTGCCAGCAGCGTAGCCGGGGGGCCTGGCACAGATACGCAGTATTTT
j_call: TRBJ2-1; v_call: TRBV27; d_call: TRBD2; clone_size: once; cdr3_length: 15; cdr3_aa: CASSIAGVSYNEQFF; cdr3_nt: TGTGCCAGCAGCATAGCGGGGGTCTCCTACAATGAGCAGTTCTTC
j_call: TRBJ2-3; v_call: TRBV10-3; d_call: NA; clone_size: NA; cdr3_length: 15; cdr3_aa: CAISEAGGGTDTQYF; cdr3_nt: TGTGCCATCAGTGAGGCCGGCGGGGGCACAGATACGCAGTATTTT
j_call: TRBJ2-3; v_call: TRBV9; d_call: NA; clone_size: NA; cdr3_length: 15; cdr3_aa: CASERGETSTDTQYF; cdr3_nt: TGTGCCAGTGAAAGGGGGGAGACAAGCACAGATACGCAGTATTTT
j_call: TRBJ2-1; v_call: TRBV13; d_call: NA; clone_size: NA; cdr3_length: 13; cdr3_aa: CASSLMDNNEQFF; cdr3_nt: TGTGCCAGCAGCTTAATGGACAACAATGAGCAGTTCTTC
j_call: TRBJ2-1; v_call: TRBV7-9; d_call: NA; clone_size: NA; cdr3_length: 15; cdr3_aa: CASFPIQEIYNEQFF; cdr3_nt: TGTGCCAGCTTCCCAATCCAGGAGATCTACAATGAGCAGTTCTTC
j_call: TRBJ2-5; v_call: TRBV27; d_call: NA; clone_size: NA; cdr3_length: 12; cdr3_aa: CASSSYQETQYF; cdr3_nt: TGTGCCAGCAGTTCCTACCAAGAGACCCAGTACTTC
j_call: TRBJ1-2; v_call: TRBV6-5; d_call: NA; clone_size: NA; cdr3_length: 12; cdr3_aa: CASRDIDGGYTF; cdr3_nt: TGTGCCAGCAGGGACATCGATGGTGGCTACACCTTC
j_call: TRBJ1-5; v_call: TRBV13; d_call: TRBD1; clone_size: NA; cdr3_length: 14; cdr3_aa: CASSTGTGEEPQHF; cdr3_nt: TGTGCCAGCAGCACCGGGACAGGGGAAGAGCCCCAGCATTTT
j_call: TRBJ1-1; v_call: TRBV5-1; d_call: TRBD1; clone_size: NA; cdr3_length: 14; cdr3_aa: CASSLMGQDTEAFF; cdr3_nt: TGCGCCAGCAGCTTGATGGGACAGGACACTGAAGCTTTCTTT
j_call: TRBJ2-2; v_call: TRBV7-6; d_call: TRBD2; clone_size: NA; cdr3_length: 16; cdr3_aa: CASSHVASGRNGELFF; cdr3_nt: TGTGCCAGCAGCCATGTGGCTAGCGGGAGAAACGGGGAGCTGTTTTTT
j_call: TRBJ2-3; v_call: TRBV10-1; d_call: NA; clone_size: NA; cdr3_length: 15; cdr3_aa: CASSGLAAGTDTQYF; cdr3_nt: TGCGCCAGCAGTGGCCTTGCAGCCGGCACAGATACGCAGTATTTT
j_call: TRBJ1-1; v_call: TRBV16; d_call: NA; clone_size: NA; cdr3_length: 15; cdr3_aa: CASSRRGVGNTEAFF; cdr3_nt: TGTGCCAGCAGCCGACGTGGGGTAGGAAACACTGAAGCTTTCTTT
j_call: TRBJ2-7; v_call: TRBV10-3; d_call: NA; clone_size: NA; cdr3_length: 14; cdr3_aa: CAIRPAGSVYEQYF; cdr3_nt: TGTGCCATCAGGCCGGCAGGGTCAGTTTACGAGCAGTACTTC